These T cell receptor beta chains were read from a single sample in a study of technical replicates of blood from a handful of donors. Only in-frame clones appear in the TCRdb table, and some are missing; sequencing was by immunoSEQ multiplex PCR. The sample records under 85,000 clones, 75% to 90% being singletons. The sample consisted of PBMCs. The source is a human donor in good health. Some clones in this sample may be carry-over from other donors' samples. Both conserved end residues are part of each CDR3. Fields, in order: CDR3 DNA, CDR3 protein, D gene, V gene, J gene, clone size. A D gene is named only where the DNA matches it firmly. Clone size is stated in some rows and not others, as once, few, many or a class when expanded.

CDR3 DNA: TGTGCCAGCAGTTACGTGCGGGAGGTCGGGGAGCTGTTTTTT
CDR3 protein: CASSYVREVGELFF
D gene: TRBD2
V gene: TRBV6-6
J gene: TRBJ2-2
clone size: few

CDR3 DNA: TGTGCCACCAGCCTCGACAAGTATGGCTACACCTTC
CDR3 protein: CATSLDKYGYTF
D gene: -
V gene: TRBV15
J gene: TRBJ1-2
clone size: -

CDR3 DNA: TGTGCCATCAGTGGGACTAGCGGGACCCAAGAGACCCAGTACTTC
CDR3 protein: CAISGTSGTQETQYF
D gene: TRBD2
V gene: TRBV10-3
J gene: TRBJ2-5
clone size: -

CDR3 DNA: TGCAGCGTTATTTCCGGGAGGGTGACCGGGGAGCTGTTTTTT
CDR3 protein: CSVISGRVTGELFF
D gene: TRBD2
V gene: TRBV29-1
J gene: TRBJ2-2
clone size: -

CDR3 DNA: TGTGCCAGCAGCGTAGGCCAGCGGAGAAGCACAGATACGCAGTATTTT
CDR3 protein: CASSVGQRRSTDTQYF
D gene: -
V gene: TRBV9
J gene: TRBJ2-3
clone size: -

CDR3 DNA: TGCGCCAGCAGCCAATTACAGGGAAACTATGGCTACACCTTC
CDR3 protein: CASSQLQGNYGYTF
D gene: -
V gene: TRBV4-3
J gene: TRBJ1-2
clone size: -

CDR3 DNA: TGTGCCAGCAGCCAAGAGGACAGCCTTGCAGATACGCAGTATTTT
CDR3 protein: CASSQEDSLADTQYF
D gene: -
V gene: TRBV14
J gene: TRBJ2-3
clone size: -

CDR3 DNA: TGTGCCAGCAGTATCAGCGGGAGTGTTGAGACCCAGTACTTC
CDR3 protein: CASSISGSVETQYF
D gene: TRBD2
V gene: TRBV25-1
J gene: TRBJ2-5
clone size: few

CDR3 DNA: TGTGCCAGCAGCTTCACTGGGGGAGGGACCGGGGAGCTGTTTTTT
CDR3 protein: CASSFTGGGTGELFF
D gene: TRBD2
V gene: TRBV5-4
J gene: TRBJ2-2
clone size: -

CDR3 DNA: TGCGCCAGCAGCCAAGATAGAAGACAGTCTAACTATGGCTACACCTTC
CDR3 protein: CASSQDRRQSNYGYTF
D gene: -
V gene: TRBV4-3
J gene: TRBJ1-2
clone size: once

CDR3 DNA: TGTGCCAGCAGCTGGGAGGGTTCTGGAAACACCATATATTTT
CDR3 protein: CASSWEGSGNTIYF
D gene: -
V gene: TRBV5-6
J gene: TRBJ1-3
clone size: -

CDR3 DNA: TGTGCCAGCAGCCAACCGGGACTAGCGGACCTGAGGGGAGAGACCCAGTACTTC
CDR3 protein: CASSQPGLADLRGETQYF
D gene: TRBD2
V gene: TRBV11-2
J gene: TRBJ2-5
clone size: -

CDR3 DNA: TGTGCCAGCAGCTTAGTGGGCCATAGATCTGGGGCCAACGTCCTGACTTTC
CDR3 protein: CASSLVGHRSGANVLTF
D gene: -
V gene: TRBV7-2
J gene: TRBJ2-6
clone size: -

CDR3 DNA: TGCGCCAGCACCTTTCTGGCGGGGGCCGGCTACGAGCAGTACTTC
CDR3 protein: CASTFLAGAGYEQYF
D gene: -
V gene: TRBV5-1
J gene: TRBJ2-7
clone size: -

CDR3 DNA: TGTGCCAGCAGTGAGGTGACGACAGGGCCCGACTACACCTTC
CDR3 protein: CASSEVTTGPDYTF
D gene: TRBD1
V gene: TRBV11-1
J gene: TRBJ1-2
clone size: -

CDR3 DNA: TGTGCCTGGAATCACAGAAACTCCTACGAGCAGTACTTC
CDR3 protein: CAWNHRNSYEQYF
D gene: -
V gene: TRBV30
J gene: TRBJ2-7
clone size: -

CDR3 DNA: TGTGCCAGCAGCAAACTGAAGGGAGTAAACTATGGCTACACCTTC
CDR3 protein: CASSKLKGVNYGYTF
D gene: -
V gene: TRBV21-1
J gene: TRBJ1-2
clone size: -

CDR3 DNA: TGTGCCAGCAGCCGTGAAGGGCGCGGGGAAAATCAGCCCCAGCATTTT
CDR3 protein: CASSREGRGENQPQHF
D gene: -
V gene: TRBV5-8
J gene: TRBJ1-5
clone size: -

CDR3 DNA: TGTGCCAGCAGTCCCGACAGTCAATGGGGCTATGGCTACACCTTC
CDR3 protein: CASSPDSQWGYGYTF
D gene: -
V gene: TRBV6-5
J gene: TRBJ1-2
clone size: once

CDR3 DNA: TGTGCCAGCAGCTTGGGAGGAGGAGAGACCCAGTACTTC
CDR3 protein: CASSLGGGETQYF
D gene: -
V gene: TRBV7-9
J gene: TRBJ2-5
clone size: -

CDR3 DNA: TGTGCCAGTAGTCCGTGGGCGGGAGGGCCTGAGACCAAAAACATTCAGTACTTC
CDR3 protein: CASSPWAGGPETKNIQYF
D gene: TRBD2
V gene: TRBV19
J gene: TRBJ2-4
clone size: -

CDR3 DNA: TGTGCCATCCCCGCTTTGTGGGGGGGTGGGAGCTATGGCTACACCTTC
CDR3 protein: CAIPALWGGGSYGYTF
D gene: -
V gene: TRBV10-3
J gene: TRBJ1-2
clone size: -

CDR3 DNA: TGTGCCAGCAGATGGGGGACAGGGGGCCTGGGCGAGCAGTACTTC
CDR3 protein: CASRWGTGGLGEQYF
D gene: TRBD1
V gene: TRBV7-9
J gene: TRBJ2-7
clone size: -

CDR3 DNA: TGTGCCAGCAGACTCACTAAGCTCGCAGGGGAGCAGTACTTC
CDR3 protein: CASRLTKLAGEQYF
D gene: -
V gene: TRBV6-5
J gene: TRBJ2-7
clone size: -

CDR3 DNA: TGCGCCAGCAGCCTCCACTTAGCGGGGACCTACGAGCAGTACTTC
CDR3 protein: CASSLHLAGTYEQYF
D gene: TRBD2
V gene: TRBV4-3
J gene: TRBJ2-7
clone size: -

CDR3 DNA: TGTGCCAGCAGCTTAGACCCGAGCTCCTACGAGCAGTACTTC
CDR3 protein: CASSLDPSSYEQYF
D gene: -
V gene: TRBV7-2
J gene: TRBJ2-7
clone size: -

CDR3 DNA: TGCAGCGTTACGACAGGGTTTTACTATGGCTACACCTTC
CDR3 protein: CSVTTGFYYGYTF
D gene: TRBD1
V gene: TRBV29-1
J gene: TRBJ1-2
clone size: -

CDR3 DNA: TGTGCCAGCAGCCGCGGAAAGGGGTCTGGAAACACCATATATTTT
CDR3 protein: CASSRGKGSGNTIYF
D gene: -
V gene: TRBV7-3
J gene: TRBJ1-3
clone size: -

CDR3 DNA: TGTGCCAGCAGCTTGCAGGAGAACACTGAAGCTTTCTTT
CDR3 protein: CASSLQENTEAFF
D gene: -
V gene: TRBV7-2
J gene: TRBJ1-1
clone size: -

CDR3 DNA: TGTGCCAGCAGTACCCCCGGGGGGGGCAGTTATGGCTACACCTTC
CDR3 protein: CASSTPGGGSYGYTF
D gene: -
V gene: TRBV6-5
J gene: TRBJ1-2
clone size: -

CDR3 DNA: TGTGCCAGCAGCTTAGAACAGTACGAGCAGTACTTC
CDR3 protein: CASSLEQYEQYF
D gene: -
V gene: TRBV7-2
J gene: TRBJ2-7
clone size: once

CDR3 DNA: TGTGCCAGCAGGAGCCCTAGCGGGAGGGCAGATACGCAGTATTTT
CDR3 protein: CASRSPSGRADTQYF
D gene: TRBD2
V gene: TRBV2
J gene: TRBJ2-3
clone size: once

CDR3 DNA: TGTGCCAGCAGGGCGGAACCCTATAGCAATCAGCCCCAGCATTTT
CDR3 protein: CASRAEPYSNQPQHF
D gene: -
V gene: TRBV6-1
J gene: TRBJ1-5
clone size: -

CDR3 DNA: TGCAGTGCCATGGAGGCCGGTGAAGCTTTCTTT
CDR3 protein: CSAMEAGEAFF
D gene: -
V gene: TRBV20-1
J gene: TRBJ1-1
clone size: -

CDR3 DNA: TGTGCCAGCATGGGTGGGGGGAGCACCGGGGAGCTGTTTTTT
CDR3 protein: CASMGGGSTGELFF
D gene: -
V gene: TRBV6-6
J gene: TRBJ2-2
clone size: few

CDR3 DNA: TGTGCCAGCAGCTTGGTGTCGATACGGGGGAGCTCTGGAAACACCATATATTTT
CDR3 protein: CASSLVSIRGSSGNTIYF
D gene: -
V gene: TRBV7-9
J gene: TRBJ1-3
clone size: -

CDR3 DNA: TGTGCCAGCAGTGTATTCCCGGAGCAGCCCCAGCATTTT
CDR3 protein: CASSVFPEQPQHF
D gene: -
V gene: TRBV2
J gene: TRBJ1-5
clone size: -

CDR3 DNA: TGTGCCAGCAGCGTAGCTGCGACTAGCGGCACAGATACGCAGTATTTT
CDR3 protein: CASSVAATSGTDTQYF
D gene: TRBD2
V gene: TRBV9
J gene: TRBJ2-3
clone size: -

CDR3 DNA: TGTGCCAGCAGCTTGGGCGGTGCGAATCAGCCCCAGCATTTT
CDR3 protein: CASSLGGANQPQHF
D gene: -
V gene: TRBV5-4
J gene: TRBJ1-5
clone size: -

CDR3 DNA: TGTGCCAGTAGTAACGGGGGACTAGTCAATGAGCAGTTCTTC
CDR3 protein: CASSNGGLVNEQFF
D gene: TRBD2
V gene: TRBV19
J gene: TRBJ2-1
clone size: -

CDR3 DNA: TGTGCCAGCAAATTCCACGGGATAACCGAAGAGACCCAGTACTTC
CDR3 protein: CASKFHGITEETQYF
D gene: -
V gene: TRBV27
J gene: TRBJ2-5
clone size: -

CDR3 DNA: TGTGCCAGCAGTTACTCGATCGCGGGGGGTGGCTACGAGCAGTACTTC
CDR3 protein: CASSYSIAGGGYEQYF
D gene: TRBD2
V gene: TRBV6-5
J gene: TRBJ2-7
clone size: -

CDR3 DNA: TGTGCCAGCAGCTCCTCTCCCGGGACTAGCGGTTACAATGAGCAGTTCTTC
CDR3 protein: CASSSSPGTSGYNEQFF
D gene: TRBD2
V gene: TRBV9
J gene: TRBJ2-1
clone size: -

CDR3 DNA: TGTGCCAGCACCCGACAGAGCTCTGGAAACACCATATATTTT
CDR3 protein: CASTRQSSGNTIYF
D gene: -
V gene: TRBV7-9
J gene: TRBJ1-3
clone size: -

CDR3 DNA: TGTGCCAGCCCTCCTATCAGGGGCGGTCAGCCCCAGCATTTT
CDR3 protein: CASPPIRGGQPQHF
D gene: -
V gene: TRBV27
J gene: TRBJ1-5
clone size: -

CDR3 DNA: TGTGCCAGCAGTTATGACTTAAACACTGAAGCTTTCTTT
CDR3 protein: CASSYDLNTEAFF
D gene: -
V gene: TRBV6-6
J gene: TRBJ1-1
clone size: -

CDR3 DNA: TGTGCCAGCAGCCCGCTTGGGCAATCGAACACTGAAGCTTTCTTT
CDR3 protein: CASSPLGQSNTEAFF
D gene: -
V gene: TRBV9
J gene: TRBJ1-1
clone size: -

CDR3 DNA: TGTGCCAGCAGCTCCTTAGGCGGGGGCCGTAGCACAGATACGCAGTATTTT
CDR3 protein: CASSSLGGGRSTDTQYF
D gene: -
V gene: TRBV7-8
J gene: TRBJ2-3
clone size: -

CDR3 DNA: TGTGCCAGCAGTTCCCGACAGGGTTTATACTCACCCCTCCACTTT
CDR3 protein: CASSSRQGLYSPLHF
D gene: TRBD1
V gene: TRBV27
J gene: TRBJ1-6
clone size: -

CDR3 DNA: TGTGCCTGGGCGAGGGTACCCACTGAAGCTTTCTTT
CDR3 protein: CAWARVPTEAFF
D gene: -
V gene: TRBV30
J gene: TRBJ1-1
clone size: -

CDR3 DNA: TGTGCCAGCAGTGAAGTGGTTAGGGGCACTGAAGCTTTCTTT
CDR3 protein: CASSEVVRGTEAFF
D gene: -
V gene: TRBV2
J gene: TRBJ1-1
clone size: -

CDR3 DNA: TGTGCCAGCAGTGAATCCAAGGGGAACTACAATGAGCAGTTCTTC
CDR3 protein: CASSESKGNYNEQFF
D gene: -
V gene: TRBV25-1
J gene: TRBJ2-1
clone size: once

CDR3 DNA: TGTGCCAGCAGCCGGACAGGGGGCTCTGGAAACACCATATATTTT
CDR3 protein: CASSRTGGSGNTIYF
D gene: TRBD1
V gene: TRBV11-2
J gene: TRBJ1-3
clone size: once

CDR3 DNA: TGTGCCAGCTCACCCAAGGATGCGGCATTCTACACTGAAGCTTTCTTT
CDR3 protein: CASSPKDAAFYTEAFF
D gene: -
V gene: TRBV18
J gene: TRBJ1-1
clone size: few

CDR3 DNA: TGTGCCAGCAGCCAAGCTAGCGGGAAAGCCAAAAACATTCAGTACTTC
CDR3 protein: CASSQASGKAKNIQYF
D gene: TRBD2
V gene: TRBV4-2
J gene: TRBJ2-4
clone size: once

CDR3 DNA: TGTGCCAGCAGTGAGGGGGGGGGAAGTCAGCCCCAGCATTTT
CDR3 protein: CASSEGGGSQPQHF
D gene: -
V gene: TRBV6-1
J gene: TRBJ1-5
clone size: -

CDR3 DNA: TGTGCCAGCAGCTTCACAAATCAGCCCCAGCATTTT
CDR3 protein: CASSFTNQPQHF
D gene: -
V gene: TRBV7-6
J gene: TRBJ1-5
clone size: -

CDR3 DNA: TGTGCCAGCTCACCAGTGGCGGGTCAACTGACAGATACGCAGTATTTT
CDR3 protein: CASSPVAGQLTDTQYF
D gene: -
V gene: TRBV18
J gene: TRBJ2-3
clone size: -

CDR3 DNA: TGTGCCATCAGTGGGGCCACGGGACAGGGGAATGAAGCTTTCTTT
CDR3 protein: CAISGATGQGNEAFF
D gene: TRBD1
V gene: TRBV10-3
J gene: TRBJ1-1
clone size: -